The clone carrying this TCR beta chain was counted at least ten times. This record belongs to a study of T-cell reconstitution after alpha-beta-depleted transplantation in children. Researchers prepared the TCRbeta library using unique molecular identifiers, the study reports. Using its own MiXCR run on the PCR reads, TCRdb lists one record per CDR3 protein. The sample carries approximately 200,000 distinct CDR3 sequences, 14% to 15% recorded once. Germline V gene data show CDR1 as SGDLS and CDR2 as YYNGEE. With 5 bases removed from V and 0 bases from J, the gap between germline ends came to 12 bases. CDR3 length: 15 amino acids.

This sequence originates from a human donor who donated a stem cell graft to a child with acute lymphoblastic leukemia. The chain is built from TRBV9 and TRBJ1-3; D gene ambiguous. Material: PBMCs from the stem cell graft donor, obtained from the stem cell graft. The CDR3, as DNA: TGTGCCAGCAGTACGGACGGAGGCTCTGGAAACACCATATATTTT. The encoded protein is CASSTDGGSGNTIYF.